This T cell receptor beta chain emerged from a study of identical twins. Study-wide findings and caveats: For out-of-frame beta sequences, excess twin sharing was weaker.

MiXCR, run by TCRdb on the 5' RACE reads, gives a single entry per CDR3 protein. The sample lists 750,000 to 950,000 distinct CDR3 sequences, approximately 13% occurring once. A note on this clonotype: Its cognate antigen is unknown.

Germline V gene data show CDR1 as KGHDR and CDR2 as SFDVKD. With 5 bases removed from V and 4 bases from J, the gap between germline ends came to 7 bases. The CDR3 sequence is 13 residues long. All donors comprised healthy Caucasians. These data were also reused for a study on yellow fever vaccine responses in identical twins.

This receptor was taken from a woman aged 18-30 years in good health. The rearrangement joins TRBV24-1 to TRBJ2-2; D remains unclear. Material: PBMCs. This chain's CDR3 is CATSAAVTGELFF. The CDR3 bases are TGTGCCACCAGTGCTGCGGTCACCGGGGAGCTGTTTTTT.